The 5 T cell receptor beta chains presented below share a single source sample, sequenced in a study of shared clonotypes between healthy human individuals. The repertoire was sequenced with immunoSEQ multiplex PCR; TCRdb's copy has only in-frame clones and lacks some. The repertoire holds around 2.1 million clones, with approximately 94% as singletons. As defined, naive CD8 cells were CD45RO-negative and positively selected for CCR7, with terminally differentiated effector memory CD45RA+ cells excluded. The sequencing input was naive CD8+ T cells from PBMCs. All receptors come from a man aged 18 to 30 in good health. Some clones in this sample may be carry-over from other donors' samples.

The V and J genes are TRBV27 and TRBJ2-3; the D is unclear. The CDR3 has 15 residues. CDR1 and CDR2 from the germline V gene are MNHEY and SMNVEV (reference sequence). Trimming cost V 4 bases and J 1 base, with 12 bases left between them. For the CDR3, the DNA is TGTGCCAGCAGTTCCTGGCCCTCCGGCACAGATACGCAGTATTTT. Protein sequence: CASSSWPSGTDTQYF.

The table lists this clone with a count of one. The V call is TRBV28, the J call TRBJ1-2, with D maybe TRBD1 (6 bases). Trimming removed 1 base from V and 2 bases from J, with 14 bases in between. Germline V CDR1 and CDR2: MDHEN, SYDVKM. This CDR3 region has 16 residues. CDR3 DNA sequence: TGTGCCAGCAGTTTATTTCGGCGGGGGCGGAACTATGGCTACACCTTC. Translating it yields CASSLFRRGRNYGYTF.

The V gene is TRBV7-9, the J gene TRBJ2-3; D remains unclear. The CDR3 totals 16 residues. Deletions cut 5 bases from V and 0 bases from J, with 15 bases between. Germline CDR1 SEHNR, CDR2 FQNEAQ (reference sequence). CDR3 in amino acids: CASSLPPLDSTDTQYF. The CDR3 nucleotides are TGTGCCAGCAGCCTACCCCCCCTAGATAGCACAGATACGCAGTATTTT.

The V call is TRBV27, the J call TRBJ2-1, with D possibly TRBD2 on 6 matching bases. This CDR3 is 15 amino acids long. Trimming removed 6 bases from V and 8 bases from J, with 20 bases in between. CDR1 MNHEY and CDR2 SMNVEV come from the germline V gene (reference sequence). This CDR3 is CASSLSGLQWDEQFF. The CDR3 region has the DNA TGTGCCAGCAGCCTCTCGGGACTCCAATGGGATGAGCAGTTCTTC.

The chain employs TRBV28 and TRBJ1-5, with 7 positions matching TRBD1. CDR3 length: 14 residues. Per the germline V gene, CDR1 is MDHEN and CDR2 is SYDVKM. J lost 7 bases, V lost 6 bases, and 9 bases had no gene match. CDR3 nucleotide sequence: TGTGCCAGCAGCCTTGACAGGGTGGCCCAGCCCCAGCATTTT. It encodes CASSLDRVAQPQHF.